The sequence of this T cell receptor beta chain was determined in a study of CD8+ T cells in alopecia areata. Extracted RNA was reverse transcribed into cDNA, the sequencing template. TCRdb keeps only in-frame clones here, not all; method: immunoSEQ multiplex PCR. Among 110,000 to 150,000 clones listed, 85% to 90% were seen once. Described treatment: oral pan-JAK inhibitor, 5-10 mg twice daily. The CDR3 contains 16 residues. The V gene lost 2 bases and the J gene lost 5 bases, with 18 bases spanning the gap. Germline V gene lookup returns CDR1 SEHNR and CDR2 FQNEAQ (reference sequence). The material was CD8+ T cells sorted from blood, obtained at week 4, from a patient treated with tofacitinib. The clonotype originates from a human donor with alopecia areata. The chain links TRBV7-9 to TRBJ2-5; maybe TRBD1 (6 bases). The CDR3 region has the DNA TGTGCCAGCAGCTTATATGGTCTGGGGGCCCAGGAGACCCAGTACTTC. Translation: CASSLYGLGAQETQYF.